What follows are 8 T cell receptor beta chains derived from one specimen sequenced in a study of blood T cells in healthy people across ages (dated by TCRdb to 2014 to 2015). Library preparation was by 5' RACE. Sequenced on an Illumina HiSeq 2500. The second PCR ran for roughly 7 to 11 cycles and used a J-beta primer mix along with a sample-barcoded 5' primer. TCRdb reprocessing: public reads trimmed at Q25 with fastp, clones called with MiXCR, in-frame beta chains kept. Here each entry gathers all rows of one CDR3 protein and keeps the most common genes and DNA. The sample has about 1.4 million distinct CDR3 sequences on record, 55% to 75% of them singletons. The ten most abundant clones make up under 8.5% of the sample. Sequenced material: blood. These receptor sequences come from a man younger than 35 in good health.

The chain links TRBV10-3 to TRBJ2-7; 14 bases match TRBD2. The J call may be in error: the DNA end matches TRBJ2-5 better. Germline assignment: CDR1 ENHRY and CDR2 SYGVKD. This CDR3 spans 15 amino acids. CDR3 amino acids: CAITSGTSGRETQYF. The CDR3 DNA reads TGTGCCATCACCTCGGGGACTAGCGGGAGAGAGACCCAGTACTTC.

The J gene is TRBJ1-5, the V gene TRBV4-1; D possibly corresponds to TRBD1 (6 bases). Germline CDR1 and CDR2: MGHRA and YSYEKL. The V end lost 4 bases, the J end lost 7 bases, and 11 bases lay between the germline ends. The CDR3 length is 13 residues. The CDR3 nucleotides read TGCGCCAGCAGCCCCCTTGGGGGCCAGCCCCAGCATTTT. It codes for CASSPLGGQPQHF.

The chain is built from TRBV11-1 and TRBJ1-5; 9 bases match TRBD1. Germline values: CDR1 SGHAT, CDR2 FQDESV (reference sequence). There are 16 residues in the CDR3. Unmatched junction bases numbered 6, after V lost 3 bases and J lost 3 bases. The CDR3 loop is CASSLSDRGDNQPQHF. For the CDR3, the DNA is TGTGCCAGCAGCTTGTCCGACAGGGGGGACAATCAGCCCCAGCATTTT.

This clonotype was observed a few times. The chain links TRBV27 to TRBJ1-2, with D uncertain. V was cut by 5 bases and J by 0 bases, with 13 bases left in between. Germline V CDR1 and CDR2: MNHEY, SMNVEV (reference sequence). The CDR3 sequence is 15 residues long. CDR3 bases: TGTGCCAGCAGTCCCTCCCGCGTTTCTAACTATGGCTACACCTTC. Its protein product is CASSPSRVSNYGYTF.

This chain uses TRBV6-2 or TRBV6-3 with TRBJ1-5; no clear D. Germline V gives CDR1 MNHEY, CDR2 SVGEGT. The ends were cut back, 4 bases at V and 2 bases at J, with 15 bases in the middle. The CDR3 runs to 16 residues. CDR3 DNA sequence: TGTGCCAGCAGTTTCTATGGCAGGCAGGGCAATCAGCCCCAGCATTTT. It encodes CASSFYGRQGNQPQHF.

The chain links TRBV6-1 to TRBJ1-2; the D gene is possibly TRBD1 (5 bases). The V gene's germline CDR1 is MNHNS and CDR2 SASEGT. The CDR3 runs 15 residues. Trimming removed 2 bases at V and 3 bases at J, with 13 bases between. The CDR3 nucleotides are TGTGCCAGCAGTGAAACGGGACGGGGTTACTATGGCTACACCTTC. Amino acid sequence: CASSETGRGYYGYTF.

The CDR3 sequence: CASSQLDREEQYF. CDR3 DNA: TGCGCCAGCAGCCAATTGGATCGGGAGGAGCAGTACTTC. This chain connects TRBV4-1 to TRBJ2-7, with D perhaps matching TRBD2 (6 bases). The V gene lost 2 bases and the J gene lost 7 bases, with 12 bases spanning the gap. The germline V gene encodes CDR1 MGHRA and CDR2 YSYEKL. The CDR3 spans 13 residues.

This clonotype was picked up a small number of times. The CDR3 loop is CSASFGGYTDTQYF. CDR3 DNA: TGCAGTGCTAGTTTTGGGGGATACACAGATACGCAGTATTTT. V usage is TRBV20-1 and J usage is TRBJ2-3; D is possibly TRBD1 or TRBD2 (5 bases each). The CDR3 spans 14 residues. Trimming removed 3 bases at V and 2 bases at J, with 12 bases between. The germline V gene encodes CDR1 DFQATT and CDR2 SNEGSKA (reference sequence).